Sequencing of this T cell receptor (beta chain) was carried out in a study of blood T cell repertoires in COVID-19. Study background: Samples of COVID-19 (acute and convalescent) were obtained from the United States, Italy and Spain. Sample material is recorded as cDNA or gDNA derived from T cells, B-cell-depleted T cells, or PBMCs.

In the authors' workflow: Amplification of reference gene primers was used by the study to estimate nucleated cell counts. Assay used: immunoSEQ multiplex PCR; TCRdb lists only in-frame clones, some missing. V, J and clone size are taken as reported in that table, and D and trimming were inferred from the DNA itself. The sample lists approximately 150,000 clones; around 81% were seen once. Germline lookup yields CDR1 LGHNA and CDR2 YSLEER. This CDR3 has 15 residues. Trimming took off 1 base at V and 2 bases at J, with 9 bases between the two ends. This TCR came from a human donor in a cohort sampled during active COVID-19. J is TRBJ1-3 and V is TRBV4-3; tentative D call: TRBD1 (6 bases). Sequencing was performed on peripheral blood. CDR3 protein: CASSQVGGPGNTIYF. CDR3 DNA sequence: TGCGCCAGCAGCCAAGTCGGGGGGCCTGGAAACACCATATATTTT.